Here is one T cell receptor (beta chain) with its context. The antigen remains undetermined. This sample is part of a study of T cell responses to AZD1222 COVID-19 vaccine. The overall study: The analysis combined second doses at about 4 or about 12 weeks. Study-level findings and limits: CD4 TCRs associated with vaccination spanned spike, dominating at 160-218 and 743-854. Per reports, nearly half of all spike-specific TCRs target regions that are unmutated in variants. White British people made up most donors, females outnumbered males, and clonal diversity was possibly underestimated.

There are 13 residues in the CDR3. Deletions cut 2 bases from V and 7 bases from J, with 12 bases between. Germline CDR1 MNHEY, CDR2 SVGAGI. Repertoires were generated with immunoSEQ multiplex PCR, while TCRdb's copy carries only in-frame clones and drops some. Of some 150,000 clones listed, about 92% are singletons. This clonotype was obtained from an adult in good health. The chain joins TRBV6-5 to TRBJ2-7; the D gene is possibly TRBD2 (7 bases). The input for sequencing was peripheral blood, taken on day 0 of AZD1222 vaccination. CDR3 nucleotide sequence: TGTGCCAGCAGTTACGGGGGGGCTTTAGAGCAGTACTTC. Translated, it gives CASSYGGALEQYF.